This T cell receptor beta chain was sequenced in a study of cytomegalovirus exposure and HLA in healthy donors. Study findings and constraints: The majority of TCR sequences were rare, yet some public TCRs appeared in many donors. As was reported, the HLA-A and HLA-B alleles of most subjects were accurately predicted from TCR beta sequences.

PCR was performed using 60 Vbeta and 13 Jbeta primers. TCRdb keeps only in-frame clones here, not all; method: immunoSEQ multiplex PCR. The sample contains 150,000 to 200,000 clones, roughly 80% of which appear only once. Comments on this clone: The antigen remains unidentified.

Per germline, CDR1 SEHNR and CDR2 FQNEAQ (reference sequence). The CDR3 consists of 15 residues. V lost 5 bases to trimming and J lost 3 bases; unmatched junction nucleotides: 10. Sequenced sample: PBMCs. The chain couples TRBV7-9 to TRBJ2-7; TRBD2 agrees at 7 bases. This sequence originates from a boy younger than 18 in good health and CMV-seronegative. CDR3 sequence (DNA): TGTGCCAGCAGCCCGCCTAGCGGCCCCTACTACGAGCAGTACTTC. Residues: CASSPPSGPYYEQYF.